This T cell receptor (beta chain) emerged from a study of blood T cell repertoires in COVID-19. This study enrolled people aged about 18 to 100 from around 26 US geographic areas. The assay was immunoSEQ multiplex PCR, and TCRdb's table has in-frame clones only and misses some. The sample shows a few hundred thousand clones, roughly 90% of them seen only once. Germline V gene sequence: CDR1 SGHRS, CDR2 YFSETQ. The CDR3 is made up of 19 amino acids. With 0 bases clipped from V and 2 bases from J, the junction kept 9 bases outside the gene matches. This chain links TRBV5-1 with TRBJ2-1; TRBD2 matches 12 bases. This sequence originates from a woman in her twenties or thirties who had recovered from COVID-19. Sequencing was performed on PBMCs or T cells enriched from blood (not recorded which). For the CDR3, the DNA is TGCGCCAGCAGCTTGGGTCTAGCGGGAGGGCCAAAGCCCTACAATGAGCAGTTCTTC. Translated: CASSLGLAGGPKPYNEQFF.